This TCR beta chain derives from a study of Ad26.COV2.S vaccination and SARS-CoV-2 variants. Across the study: Enrolled in COV1001, the donor was in the Ad26.COV2.S trial arm, which received the vaccine. Intramuscularly, Ad26.COV2.S was given either once or twice, 56 days apart. Whole-study results and caveats: People who got the vaccine or the placebo had similar non-spike TCR breadth. Breadth, reportedly substantial, characterized the spike-specific CD8+ and CD4+ T cell responses after vaccination.

A remark on this clone: Its specificity is not known.

The CDR3 is 19 residues long. Germline CDR1 SGHDT, CDR2 YYEEEE. Trimming pared 4 bases from V and 3 bases from J, leaving 23 bases between. Profiled with immunoSEQ multiplex PCR; TCRdb holds only in-frame clones, not every one. In the table there are about 330,000 clones, 90% of which are singletons. Treatment specified: around 19 received Ad26.COV2.S at low or high dose, single or two shots; about 5 received placebo; per-sample allocation not given. At day 63 after the first vaccine or placebo injection, samples were drawn. The sequence was obtained from a person between 18 and 65 years old who received the Ad26.COV2.S COVID-19 vaccine or a placebo. The specimen was peripheral blood, collected in a trial of Ad26.COV2.S vaccine versus placebo. V gene TRBV5-6 combines with J gene TRBJ1-6; TRBD1 is a possible D gene (5 bases). The chain's CDR3 is CASSRRLRQNPNYNSPLHF. The CDR3 DNA is TGTGCCAGCAGCCGAAGATTAAGACAGAATCCTAACTATAATTCACCCCTCCACTTT.